This T cell receptor (beta chain) is drawn from a study of blood T cell repertoires in COVID-19 (dated by TCRdb to about 2020). Regarding the complete study: Samples covering the acute and convalescent phases of COVID-19 were provided by collaborators in the United States, Italy and Spain. The prospective study material was composed of cDNA or gDNA derived from T cells, B-cell-depleted T cells, or PBMCs. The dataset comprised deeply sampled blood TCRbeta repertoires from subjects exposed to, actively infected with, or recovered from COVID-19. The repertoires were released in a freely available public database meant as a resource for research on the immune response to SARS-CoV-2. Samples came from the ongoing ImmuneRACE study (first 160 participants) plus 1,254 subjects from 6 global collaborators. Nearly every sample came with metadata listing a de-identified subject ID, COVID-19 status, age in years and sex. Where available, HLA class I and class II types were obtained from metadata supplied by the sample provider rather than from assay-based typing.

Collaborating institutions collected whole blood in K2EDTA tubes following their own protocols. For TCRbeta analysis, collaborators shipped samples in one of three forms: frozen whole blood, isolated PBMCs, or DNA extracted from either of those sample types. In regard to this clone: Its specific antigen is unknown. Per-base quality was not reported, and no clone a single base away is much larger than it.

General conclusions and limits of the study: The amount of clinical and demographic metadata varied by source and participant and was provided uncurated.

TCRbeta CDR3 regions were amplified from genomic DNA using the immunoSEQ Assay, a bias-controlled multiplex PCR. In the source study's methods: Nucleated cell counts per sample were estimated from amplification of reference gene primers within the assay. Sequence reads were collapsed and filtered to measure the absolute abundance of every unique TCRbeta CDR3 rearrangement. For each sample, productive Simpson clonality was calculated as the square root of Simpson's diversity index over productive rearrangements. TCRdb provides this immuneACCESS table in a form limited to in-frame rearrangements. Some clones are lacking; in checked studies, under half of them reflect an unresolved V gene, and why the rest are absent is not known. V, J and clone size reflect that table, while D and trimming were determined from the DNA. The table for this sample lists 50,000 or so clones; more than 75% of them were counted only once. 12% to 15% of the sample is in the top ten clones.

Sequenced material: peripheral blood. This clonotype was sampled from a man aged 70-80 years with acute or convalescent COVID-19.

The sequenced DNA is TGTGCCAGCCAATATCCAGGAAATCAGCCCCAGCATTTT. This codes for CASQYPGNQPQHF. The rearrangement combines TRBV19 with TRBJ1-5, with the D gene too uncertain to name. CDR1 is given as LNHDA and CDR2 as SQIVND, both from the germline V gene (reference sequence). V is clipped by 9 bases and J by 4 bases, and the sequence between their germline boundaries is 13 bases long. The CDR3 starts with the cysteine, ends with the phenylalanine, and has 13 residues. Here the CDR3 DNA is all that survives: 39 bases in frame from base 1.